This T cell receptor (beta chain) was identified during a study of blood T cell repertoires in COVID-19. Whole-study context: COVID-19 samples, acute and convalescent, were from the United States, Italy and Spain.

The CDR3 is made up of 12 amino acids. CDR1 and CDR2 (germline): MNHNY, SVGAGI (reference sequence). Trimming removed 4 bases from V and 8 bases from J; junction bases left unmatched: 3. Method: immunoSEQ multiplex PCR; TCRdb's copy keeps in-frame clones and lacks some. The table shows some 300,000 clones, with around 88% occurring only once. The receptor was derived from a woman in her thirties who had recovered from COVID-19. The chain carries TRBV6-6 and TRBJ1-2; 8 bases fit TRBD1. Sequencing was performed on peripheral blood. CDR3 loop: CASSSQGDGYTF. The CDR3 nucleotides read TGTGCCAGCAGTTCACAGGGGGACGGCTACACCTTC.